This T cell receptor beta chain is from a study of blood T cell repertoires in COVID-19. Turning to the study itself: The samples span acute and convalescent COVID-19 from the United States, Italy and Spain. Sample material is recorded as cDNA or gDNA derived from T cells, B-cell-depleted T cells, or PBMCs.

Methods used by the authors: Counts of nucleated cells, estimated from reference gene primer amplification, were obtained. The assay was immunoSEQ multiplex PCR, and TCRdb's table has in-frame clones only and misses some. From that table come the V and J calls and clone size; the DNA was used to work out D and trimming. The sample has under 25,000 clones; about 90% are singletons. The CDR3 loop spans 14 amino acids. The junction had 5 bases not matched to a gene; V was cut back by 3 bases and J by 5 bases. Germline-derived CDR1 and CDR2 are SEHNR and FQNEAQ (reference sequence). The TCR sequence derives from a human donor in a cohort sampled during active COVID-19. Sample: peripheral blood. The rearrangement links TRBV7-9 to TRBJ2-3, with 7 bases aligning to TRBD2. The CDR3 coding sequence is TGTGCCAGCAGCTTCCGGGAGGAGGTAGATACGCAGTATTTT. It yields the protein CASSFREEVDTQYF.